This is a list of T cell receptor beta chains from one sample in a study of CD4 T cells in relation to SARS-CoV-2 and coronaviruses. The assay was immunoSEQ multiplex PCR, and TCRdb's table has in-frame clones only and misses some. The sample lists tens of thousands of clones, about two thirds seen once, with about a fifth in the top ten. No cognate antigen is known for these TCRs. Sequencing used CD4+ T cells from PBMCs, cultured in vitro. The receptors were gathered from a human donor in good health. Both conserved end residues are part of each CDR3. Each record gives: V gene, J gene, D gene, clone size, CDR3 protein, CDR3 DNA. The D gene is left open where the match is weak. A row's size may be missing; if present it is once, few, many or a size class.

>TRBV25-1|TRBJ1-6|NA|NA
CASSERVGSSYNSPLHF
TGTGCCAGCAGTGAACGAGTGGGGAGCTCCTATAATTCACCCCTCCACTTT
>TRBV5-1|TRBJ1-2|NA|NA
CASSIDGHLQNYGYTF
TGCGCCAGCAGCATAGACGGACACCTGCAAAACTATGGCTACACCTTC
>TRBV6-2/TRBV6-3|TRBJ2-7|NA|NA
CASSYGPTLGYEQYF
TGTGCCAGCAGTTATGGCCCCACCCTAGGATACGAGCAGTACTTC
>TRBV6-5|TRBJ1-4|NA|NA
CASSYEGVDEKLFF
TGTGCCAGCAGTTACGAGGGCGTTGATGAAAAACTGTTTTTT
>TRBV6-5|TRBJ1-5|TRBD1|NA
CASSGDRDNQPQHF
TGTGCCAGCAGCGGGGACAGGGATAATCAGCCCCAGCATTTT
>TRBV18|TRBJ1-3|NA|NA
CASSPQQGYSGNTIYF
TGTGCCAGCTCACCACAACAGGGCTACTCTGGAAACACCATATATTTT
>TRBV5-1|TRBJ2-3|NA|once
CASSLLAGPTDTQYF
TGCGCCAGCAGCCTCCTCGCGGGACCCACAGATACGCAGTATTTT
>TRBV11-2|TRBJ1-2|NA|NA
CASSLEPKSRTNYGYTF
TGTGCCAGCAGCTTAGAACCAAAATCGAGGACTAACTATGGCTACACCTTC
>TRBV7-2|TRBJ2-7|TRBD2|NA
CASSRGLAPFEQYF
TGTGCCAGCAGCCGCGGACTAGCGCCCTTCGAGCAGTACTTC
>TRBV20-1|TRBJ2-7|TRBD2|NA
CSASGLAGIEQYF
TGCAGTGCTAGTGGGCTAGCGGGGATTGAGCAGTACTTC
>TRBV5-1|TRBJ2-1|NA|NA
CASKMGVDEQFF
TGCGCCAGCAAAATGGGGGTTGATGAGCAGTTCTTC
>TRBV6-1|TRBJ1-2|NA|NA
CASSEPGNNYGYTF
TGTGCCAGCAGTGAGCCAGGGAATAACTATGGCTACACCTTC
>TRBV19|TRBJ2-1|TRBD2|NA
CASSIVRGGVKARSYNEQFF
TGTGCCAGTAGTATAGTCCGGGGGGGTGTGAAGGCGAGGTCCTACAATGAGCAGTTCTTC
>TRBV7-6|TRBJ1-1|NA|NA
CASSLAGGRNTEAFF
TGTGCCAGCAGCTTAGCGGGGGGGCGCAACACTGAAGCTTTCTTT
>TRBV9|TRBJ1-3|NA|few
CASSVGSSGNTIYF
TGTGCCAGCAGCGTAGGGAGCTCTGGAAACACCATATATTTT
>TRBV7-8|TRBJ2-1|NA|once
CASSVYSYNEQFF
TGTGCCAGCAGCGTGTACTCCTACAATGAGCAGTTCTTC
>TRBV6-5|TRBJ2-1|NA|NA
CASSYHYLYNEQFF
TGTGCCAGCAGTTACCACTATCTCTACAATGAGCAGTTCTTC
>TRBV18|TRBJ2-7|TRBD2|few
CASSPPKTSAPYEQYF
TGTGCCAGCTCACCACCGAAGACTAGCGCCCCCTACGAGCAGTACTTC
>TRBV7-2|TRBJ2-7|TRBD2|NA
CASSLASGRSSEQYF
TGTGCCAGCAGCTTAGCGAGCGGGAGGTCCTCCGAGCAGTACTTC
>TRBV27|TRBJ2-1|TRBD2|NA
CARLAGGFPTYNEQFF
TGTGCCAGGCTAGCGGGAGGCTTTCCTACCTACAATGAGCAGTTCTTC
>TRBV4-1|TRBJ2-2|TRBD1|NA
CASSQFTGQTTGELFF
TGCGCCAGCAGCCAATTTACGGGACAGACGACCGGGGAGCTGTTTTTT
>TRBV7-3|TRBJ2-3|NA|once
CASSFRPSSTDTQYF
TGTGCCAGCAGCTTTCGGCCTTCTAGCACAGATACGCAGTATTTT
>TRBV19|TRBJ2-5|TRBD2|NA
CASRSGNGETQYF
TGTGCCAGCAGAAGCGGGAATGGGGAGACCCAGTACTTC
>TRBV6-5|TRBJ1-1|NA|few
CASSFGQNTEAFF
TGTGCCAGCAGTTTCGGGCAGAACACTGAAGCTTTCTTT
>TRBV4-3|TRBJ2-6|TRBD2|once
CASSQEARGLSSGANVLTF
TGCGCCAGCAGCCAAGAGGCGAGGGGACTAAGCTCTGGGGCCAACGTCCTGACTTTC
>TRBV7-9|TRBJ2-5|NA|NA
CASSPGGFQETQYF
TGTGCCAGCAGCCCAGGTGGATTTCAAGAGACCCAGTACTTC
>TRBV6-5|TRBJ2-2|TRBD1|NA
CASSPTTGSGELFF
TGTGCCAGCAGCCCCACGACAGGGTCCGGGGAGCTGTTTTTT
>TRBV19|TRBJ1-1|NA|NA
CASSIWQQVAFF
TGTGCCAGTAGTATATGGCAGCAGGTGGCTTTCTTT
>TRBV5-1|TRBJ2-5|NA|once
CASSSGVRGETQYF
TGCGCCAGCAGCTCAGGGGTGCGGGGAGAGACCCAGTACTTC
>TRBV6-6|TRBJ2-1|TRBD2|NA
CASRSSGREFDNEQFF
TGTGCCAGCAGATCCTCGGGGCGGGAGTTCGACAATGAGCAGTTCTTC
>TRBV19|TRBJ1-4|NA|NA
CASNPTGTDNEKLFF
TGTGCCAGTAATCCGACTGGAACCGATAATGAAAAACTGTTTTTT
>TRBV19|TRBJ1-1|TRBD1|NA
CASSIGTGDNEAFF
TGTGCCAGTAGTATCGGGACAGGGGATAATGAAGCTTTCTTT
>TRBV7-6|TRBJ1-5|NA|few
CASSPRGGINQPQHF
TGTGCCAGCAGCCCCCGGGGAGGGATCAATCAGCCCCAGCATTTT
>TRBV6-5|TRBJ1-1|TRBD1|NA
CASSFGQGNTEAFF
TGTGCCAGCAGCTTTGGACAGGGCAACACTGAAGCTTTCTTT
>TRBV7-3|TRBJ2-1|TRBD2|medium-sized
CASSPGLAGGLNEQFF
TGTGCCAGCAGCCCTGGCCTAGCGGGAGGACTCAATGAGCAGTTCTTC
>TRBV7-9|TRBJ1-2|NA|few
CASSRNLAYGYTF
TGTGCCAGCAGCCGCAACTTGGCCTATGGCTACACCTTC
>TRBV5-4|TRBJ2-1|TRBD2|NA
CASSGGLARSSEQFF
TGTGCCAGCAGCGGGGGACTAGCGAGGTCTAGTGAGCAGTTCTTC
>TRBV2|TRBJ1-5|NA|NA
CASRIRGVNSNQPQHF
TGTGCCAGCCGGATAAGAGGGGTTAATAGCAATCAGCCCCAGCATTTT
>TRBV3-1/TRBV3-2|TRBJ1-2|TRBD1|NA
CASSRSLDRGDYGYTF
TGTGCCAGCAGCCGAAGCCTGGACAGGGGTGACTATGGCTACACCTTC
>TRBV11-2|TRBJ2-4|NA|NA
CASSQLGAFAKNIQYF
TGTGCCAGCAGCCAGCTGGGGGCCTTTGCCAAAAACATTCAGTACTTC
>TRBV6-5|TRBJ2-7|NA|NA
CASSYSVTSGEQYF
TGTGCCAGCAGTTACTCGGTCACGTCGGGCGAGCAGTACTTC
>TRBV9|TRBJ2-2|TRBD2|NA
CASSPSFRTSGNTGELFF
TGTGCCAGCAGCCCTTCTTTTAGGACTAGCGGGAACACCGGGGAGCTGTTTTTT
>TRBV5-4|TRBJ2-6|NA|NA
CASSSFVRTSSSGANVLTF
TGTGCCAGCAGCTCCTTCGTACGTACTTCCTCCTCTGGGGCCAACGTCCTGACTTTC
>TRBV4-1|TRBJ2-1|TRBD2|NA
CASSRTPSGGADEQFF
TGCGCCAGCAGCCGGACACCTAGCGGGGGGGCCGATGAGCAGTTCTTC
>TRBV5-1|TRBJ1-6|TRBD1|NA
CASSWGTGGGNSPLHF
TGCGCCAGCAGCTGGGGGACAGGGGGAGGGAATTCACCCCTCCACTTT
>TRBV9|TRBJ2-3|TRBD1|NA
CASSVATVAGGPDTQYF
TGTGCCAGCAGCGTAGCTACTGTGGCAGGGGGCCCAGATACGCAGTATTTT
>TRBV4-3|TRBJ2-1|NA|NA
CASSRKDSPNYNEQFF
TGCGCCAGCAGCCGAAAGGACAGCCCGAACTACAATGAGCAGTTCTTC
>TRBV9|TRBJ1-6|NA|few
CASSVELNSPLHF
TGTGCCAGCAGCGTAGAATTAAATTCACCCCTCCACTTT
>TRBV4-1|TRBJ2-3|NA|NA
CASSQEGSVRTDTQYF
TGCGCCAGCAGCCAAGAAGGCAGCGTCCGCACAGATACGCAGTATTTT
>TRBV7-9|TRBJ1-1|NA|NA
CASSNTMNTEAFF
TGTGCCAGCAGCAACACCATGAACACTGAAGCTTTCTTT
>TRBV30|TRBJ2-3|NA|NA
CAWSGSDTQYF
TGTGCCTGGAGTGGCAGTGATACGCAGTATTTT
>TRBV5-4|TRBJ2-1|NA|NA
CASSLAGASGDEQFF
TGTGCCAGCAGCTTGGCGGGAGCGTCAGGGGATGAGCAGTTCTTC
>TRBV5-1|TRBJ1-1|NA|NA
CASSLRSENTEAFF
TGCGCCAGCAGCCTCAGAAGCGAAAACACTGAAGCTTTCTTT
>TRBV19|TRBJ2-7|TRBD1|NA
CASSRDRTYEQYF
TGTGCCAGTAGCCGGGACAGAACCTACGAGCAGTACTTC
>TRBV4-1|TRBJ1-5|NA|NA
CASSQVQTNLGNQPQHF
TGCGCCAGCAGCCAAGTGCAGACAAATTTAGGCAATCAGCCCCAGCATTTT
>TRBV6-2/TRBV6-3|TRBJ1-2|NA|NA
CASSYSTRRGGYTF
TGTGCCAGCAGTTACTCGACACGGCGGGGTGGCTACACCTTC
>TRBV25-1|TRBJ2-2|TRBD1|NA
CASRLTGDTGELFF
TGTGCCAGCAGGTTGACAGGGGACACCGGGGAGCTGTTTTTT
>TRBV28|TRBJ1-5|NA|NA
CASSPRGGSNQPQHF
TGTGCCAGCAGTCCCCGGGGGGGCAGCAATCAGCCCCAGCATTTT
>TRBV25-1|TRBJ2-7|NA|NA
CASSVSGGGYEQYF
TGTGCCAGCAGTGTTAGCGGTGGAGGGTACGAGCAGTACTTC